Listed below are T cell receptor beta chains from one sample, sequenced in a study of graft-versus-host responses after intestinal transplantation. No cognate antigen is known for these TCRs. The assay was immunoSEQ multiplex PCR, and TCRdb's table has in-frame clones only and misses some. The profile shows some 120,000 clones, roughly 93% of them singletons. This specimen was unstimulated CD8+ T cells sorted from spleen or lymph node cells, taken before transplant. These receptors originate from a human donor who was the organ donor for an intestinal transplant. Each CDR3 is given with its conserved first and last residue. Each record gives: clone size, D gene, V gene, J gene, CDR3 protein, CDR3 DNA. The D gene is left open where the match is weak. Clone size is stated in some rows and not others, as once, few, many or a class when expanded.

size: .
D: .
V: TRBV29-1
J: TRBJ1-1
CDR3: CSVDSPTEAFF
DNA: TGCAGCGTTGACAGCCCTACTGAAGCTTTCTTT

size: .
D: TRBD1
V: TRBV23-1
J: TRBJ2-1
CDR3: CASSPSNAMGQGADEQFF
DNA: TGCGCCAGCAGTCCATCAAATGCAATGGGACAGGGGGCCGATGAGCAGTTCTTC

size: .
D: .
V: TRBV10-3
J: TRBJ1-5
CDR3: CAISEQGNHQPQHF
DNA: TGTGCCATCAGTGAGCAGGGGAATCATCAGCCCCAGCATTTT

size: .
D: .
V: TRBV30
J: TRBJ2-7
CDR3: CAWSANSYEQYF
DNA: TGTGCCTGGAGTGCTAACTCCTACGAGCAGTACTTC

size: .
D: TRBD1
V: TRBV6-1
J: TRBJ2-7
CDR3: CASRETGGFYEQYF
DNA: TGTGCCAGCAGAGAGACAGGGGGCTTCTACGAGCAGTACTTC

size: .
D: TRBD2
V: TRBV9
J: TRBJ2-5
CDR3: CASSVVAGGRETQYF
DNA: TGTGCCAGCAGCGTAGTCGCGGGAGGGAGAGAGACCCAGTACTTC

size: .
D: .
V: TRBV28
J: TRBJ1-1
CDR3: CASSLYGVNTEAFF
DNA: TGTGCCAGCAGTTTATACGGGGTGAACACTGAAGCTTTCTTT

size: .
D: .
V: TRBV4-3
J: TRBJ1-5
CDR3: CASSQELGGDGNQPQHF
DNA: TGCGCCAGCAGCCAAGAATTAGGGGGGGACGGCAATCAGCCCCAGCATTTT

size: .
D: .
V: TRBV19
J: TRBJ1-2
CDR3: CASTPLGARGGYTF
DNA: TGTGCCAGTACCCCGTTGGGGGCTCGGGGTGGCTACACCTTC

size: .
D: .
V: TRBV29-1
J: TRBJ1-2
CDR3: CSVAGGEGDYGYTF
DNA: TGCAGCGTTGCGGGTGGGGAGGGCGACTATGGCTACACCTTC

size: once
D: .
V: TRBV15
J: TRBJ1-1
CDR3: CATSLGAEDTEAFF
DNA: TGTGCCACCAGCCTGGGGGCGGAGGACACTGAAGCTTTCTTT

size: .
D: TRBD1
V: TRBV11-2
J: TRBJ2-2
CDR3: CASSQGTGAGELFF
DNA: TGTGCCAGCAGCCAGGGGACAGGGGCCGGGGAGCTGTTTTTT

size: .
D: .
V: TRBV4-3
J: TRBJ2-1
CDR3: CASSQGLTNEQFF
DNA: TGCGCCAGCAGCCAAGGTTTGACTAATGAGCAGTTCTTC

size: once
D: .
V: TRBV6-5
J: TRBJ2-1
CDR3: CASSYRLDYNEQFF
DNA: TGTGCCAGCAGTTACCGACTTGACTACAATGAGCAGTTCTTC

size: .
D: TRBD1
V: TRBV9
J: TRBJ2-7
CDR3: CASSVTGTGNYGQYF
DNA: TGTGCCAGCAGCGTTACCGGGACAGGGAATTACGGGCAGTACTTC

size: .
D: .
V: TRBV6-1
J: TRBJ1-1
CDR3: CASPSGTEAFF
DNA: TGTGCCAGCCCGTCAGGAACTGAAGCTTTCTTT

size: .
D: TRBD2
V: TRBV27
J: TRBJ2-3
CDR3: CASSFSGRTDTQYF
DNA: TGTGCCAGCAGTTTTAGCGGGAGAACAGATACGCAGTATTTT

size: .
D: TRBD1
V: TRBV6-5
J: TRBJ2-7
CDR3: CASSKGTGRYEQYF
DNA: TGTGCCAGCAGCAAAGGGACAGGTCGTTACGAGCAGTACTTC

size: once
D: .
V: TRBV7-9
J: TRBJ2-1
CDR3: CASSPRITGIGEQFF
DNA: TGTGCCAGCAGCCCGCGCATAACAGGAATAGGTGAGCAGTTCTTC

size: .
D: .
V: TRBV21-1
J: TRBJ2-4
CDR3: CASSNDWGQGGRGAKNIQYF
DNA: TGTGCCAGCAGCAATGACTGGGGACAGGGCGGGAGGGGAGCCAAAAACATTCAGTACTTC

size: .
D: .
V: TRBV7-3
J: TRBJ2-6
CDR3: CASSFSPSGANVLTF
DNA: TGTGCCAGCAGCTTTTCCCCTTCTGGGGCCAACGTCCTGACTTTC

size: once
D: .
V: TRBV19
J: TRBJ2-5
CDR3: CASSQYGKTVGETQYF
DNA: TGTGCCAGTAGCCAGTATGGTAAAACTGTGGGAGAGACCCAGTACTTC

size: .
D: TRBD1
V: TRBV7-6
J: TRBJ2-2
CDR3: CASSPRTGDTGELFF
DNA: TGTGCCAGCAGCCCGCGGACAGGGGACACCGGGGAGCTGTTTTTT

size: .
D: .
V: TRBV5-4
J: TRBJ2-1
CDR3: CASSFGVNNEQFF
DNA: TGTGCCAGCAGCTTTGGCGTAAACAATGAGCAGTTCTTC

size: once
D: TRBD2
V: TRBV28
J: TRBJ2-7
CDR3: CASSPGLAGGREQYF
DNA: TGTGCCAGCAGTCCCGGACTAGCGGGAGGGCGGGAGCAGTACTTC

size: .
D: .
V: TRBV20-1
J: TRBJ1-1
CDR3: CSLRGNTEAFF
DNA: TGCAGTCTCCGCGGGAACACTGAAGCTTTCTTT

size: .
D: .
V: TRBV5-4
J: TRBJ2-7
CDR3: CASSLTTVGEQYF
DNA: TGTGCCAGCAGCTTAACAACAGTGGGCGAGCAGTACTTC

size: once
D: .
V: TRBV4-3
J: TRBJ2-2
CDR3: CASSQDNGGTGELFF
DNA: TGCGCCAGCAGCCAAGACAACGGCGGCACCGGGGAGCTGTTTTTT

size: .
D: TRBD1
V: TRBV6-1
J: TRBJ2-1
CDR3: CAIGTGVNEQFF
DNA: TGTGCCATTGGGACAGGGGTCAATGAGCAGTTCTTC

size: .
D: .
V: TRBV5-4
J: TRBJ1-2
CDR3: CASSAGTDYGYTF
DNA: TGTGCCAGCAGCGCCGGGACGGACTATGGCTACACCTTC

size: .
D: TRBD1
V: TRBV7-2
J: TRBJ2-1
CDR3: CASSAPGQGPNEQFF
DNA: TGTGCCAGCAGCGCGCCGGGACAGGGTCCAAATGAGCAGTTCTTC

size: .
D: .
V: TRBV4-1
J: TRBJ2-2
CDR3: CASSFSDRGELFF
DNA: TGCGCCAGCAGCTTCAGCGACAGGGGGGAGCTGTTTTTT

size: .
D: .
V: TRBV9
J: TRBJ2-7
CDR3: CASSPSASYEQYF
DNA: TGTGCCAGCAGCCCATCCGCGTCCTACGAGCAGTACTTC

size: once
D: .
V: TRBV20-1
J: TRBJ1-1
CDR3: CSAPVAGYAFF
DNA: TGCAGTGCCCCCGTGGCGGGGTACGCTTTCTTT

size: .
D: TRBD2
V: TRBV28
J: TRBJ2-3
CDR3: CASSGLAGGPDTQYF
DNA: TGTGCCAGCAGTGGACTAGCGGGAGGCCCAGATACGCAGTATTTT

size: .
D: .
V: TRBV27
J: TRBJ2-5
CDR3: CASSFSLSLETQYF
DNA: TGTGCCAGCAGTTTCTCCTTGAGTTTGGAGACCCAGTACTTC

size: .
D: .
V: TRBV13
J: TRBJ2-7
CDR3: CASSLRRTSYEQYF
DNA: TGTGCCAGCAGCTTACGGAGGACCTCCTACGAGCAGTACTTC

size: once
D: TRBD2
V: TRBV4-2
J: TRBJ2-3
CDR3: CASSRLAGTDTQYF
DNA: TGTGCCAGCAGCCGACTAGCGGGCACAGATACGCAGTATTTT

size: .
D: .
V: TRBV5-4
J: TRBJ1-1
CDR3: CASSLGMNTEAFF
DNA: TGTGCCAGCAGCTTGGGTATGAACACTGAAGCTTTCTTT

size: .
D: .
V: TRBV9
J: TRBJ1-1
CDR3: CASSPSPGSPEAFF
DNA: TGTGCCAGCAGCCCCTCTCCAGGGTCCCCTGAAGCTTTCTTT

size: once
D: TRBD2
V: TRBV6-1
J: TRBJ2-7
CDR3: CASSHRTSGYEQYF
DNA: TGTGCCAGCAGTCACCGGACTAGCGGCTACGAGCAGTACTTC

size: .
D: TRBD1
V: TRBV6-5
J: TRBJ2-7
CDR3: CASSYSQGRNEQYF
DNA: TGTGCCAGCAGTTACTCACAGGGGCGGAACGAGCAGTACTTC

size: .
D: TRBD1
V: TRBV2
J: TRBJ2-7
CDR3: CASSFPGTDYEQYF
DNA: TGTGCCAGCAGTTTTCCGGGGACAGACTACGAGCAGTACTTC

size: .
D: .
V: TRBV27
J: TRBJ1-1
CDR3: CASSLNQGTEAFF
DNA: TGTGCCAGCAGTTTAAATCAGGGCACTGAAGCTTTCTTT

size: .
D: .
V: TRBV5-6
J: TRBJ2-6
CDR3: CASSLGDGALRANVLTF
DNA: TGTGCCAGCAGCTTGGGGGACGGGGCGCTTCGGGCCAACGTCCTGACTTTC

size: once
D: TRBD1
V: TRBV11-2
J: TRBJ1-1
CDR3: CASSFRVTGSEAFF
DNA: TGTGCCAGCAGCTTCCGAGTGACAGGGTCTGAAGCTTTCTTT

size: once
D: .
V: TRBV5-6
J: TRBJ2-1
CDR3: CASSLVGNYNEQFF
DNA: TGTGCCAGCAGCTTGGTAGGGAATTACAATGAGCAGTTCTTC